The 4 T cell receptor beta chains below were found in one sample sequenced in a study of cytomegalovirus exposure and HLA in healthy donors. Researchers ran the PCR with 60 Vbeta and 13 Jbeta primers. Clones were sequenced by immunoSEQ multiplex PCR, and TCRdb holds only the in-frame ones, with some missing. The sample lists around 100,000 clones, approximately 70% seen once, with around 8.2% in the top ten. The specimen was PBMCs. These receptors all come from a man aged 30-40 years in good health and CMV-seropositive.

The rearrangement joins TRBV27 to TRBJ2-1; a weak D match, TRBD2 (6 bases). Trimming removed 3 bases at V and 8 bases at J, with 8 bases between. Looked up from germline, CDR1 is MNHEY and CDR2 is SMNVEV (reference sequence). This CDR3 has 12 amino acids. The CDR3 bases are TGTGCCAGCAGTTTGGGAGGCGATGAGCAGTTCTTC. Its protein product is CASSLGGDEQFF.

As DNA, the CDR3 is TGTGCCAGCAGCGTAGAGATACTTAACACCGGGGAGCTGTTTTTT. Translation: CASSVEILNTGELFF. The chain carries TRBV9 and TRBJ2-2; D is uncertain. The CDR3 totals 15 residues. CDR1 and CDR2 (germline): SGDLS, YYNGEE. Trimming stripped 0 bases from V and 2 bases from J, with 8 bases between.

The genes are TRBV5-4 and TRBJ1-1; D is perhaps TRBD1 (6 bases). The CDR3 is made up of 13 amino acids. Germline-derived CDR1 and CDR2 are SGHNT and YYREEE (reference sequence). The V and J ends lost 0 bases and 8 bases respectively, with 11 bases between them. The DNA for the CDR3 is TGTGCCAGCAGCTTGGCTCAGGGGCGCGAAGCTTTCTTT. The encoded protein is CASSLAQGREAFF.

Only a few counts were recorded for this clone. Other DNA sequences in the sample encode the same CDR3. The V and J genes are TRBV21-1 and TRBJ2-1; whether TRBD2, the table's D call, matches the DNA was not checked. TRBV21-1 is recorded as a pseudogene. The CDR3 covers 22 residues. CDR3 loop: CASSKRLWKLAGGEIPYNEQFF. DNA for the CDR3: TGTGCCAGCAGCAAACGATTATGGAAACTAGCGGGGGGCGAAATCCCGTACAATGAGCAGTTCTTC.